Below, 18 T cell receptor beta chains from the same sample are listed, as sequenced in a study of blood T cell repertoires in COVID-19 (dated by TCRdb to between 2020 and 2021). The protocol used for the library was the immunoSEQ multiplex PCR assay. The immuneACCESS repertoire file appears here via TCRdb, limited to in-frame rearrangements. These files lack a portion of the clones; in checked studies, under half of the deficit traces to unresolved V genes, and the cause of the others is not known. The sample has 150,000 to 200,000 clones on record, roughly four fifths of them singletons. The ten biggest clones cover 9.5% to 15% of the sample. The specimen was peripheral blood. The receptors stem from a woman of 80 years or more with COVID-19, enrolled during active disease.

The chain links TRBV19 to TRBJ2-5; 7 bases map to TRBD2. Germline CDR1 is LNHDA and CDR2 is SQIVND (reference sequence). There are 14 residues in the CDR3. With 3 bases clipped from V and 5 bases from J, the junction kept 6 bases outside the gene matches. DNA for the CDR3: TGTGCCAGTAGTATTACAGCGGGACGGGAGACCCAGTACTTC. Translation gives CASSITAGRETQYF.

The V and J genes are TRBV14 and TRBJ2-2, with D maybe TRBD1 (5 bases). This CDR3 has 14 amino acids. The V end was cut by 1 base, the J end by 15 bases, with 18 bases between. Germline V gene sequence: CDR1 SGHDN, CDR2 FVKESK. The CDR3 loop reads CASSQVDSYPLLFF. CDR3 sequence (DNA): TGTGCCAGCAGCCAAGTCGACAGCTACCCTTTGTTGTTTTTT. Full variable domain (outside the CDR3, taken from reference TRBV14 and TRBJ2-2): EAGVTQFPSHSVIEKGQTVTLRCDPISGHDNLYWYRRVMGKEIKFLLHFVKESKQDESGMPNNRFLAERTGGTYSTLKVQPAELEDSGVYFCASSQVDSYPLLFFGEGSRLTVL.

V and J are TRBV5-6 and TRBJ1-2; D might be TRBD1 (5 bases). Trimming took 4 bases from V and 3 from J, leaving 16 bases between them. The germline V gene has CDR1 SGHDT and CDR2 YYEEEE. CDR3 length: 15 amino acids. As DNA, the CDR3 is TGTGCCAGCAGCGCTGCAGGGCTTTACGACTATGGCTACACCTTC. Translating it yields CASSAAGLYDYGYTF.

This sequence joins TRBV9 and TRBJ1-2; 11 bases are shared with TRBD1. J was trimmed by 5 bases and V by 3 bases; bases with no gene match: 18. The germline V gene encodes CDR1 SGDLS and CDR2 YYNGEE. CDR3 size: 19 residues. CDR3 protein: CASSAHTLEGTGGRYGYTF. DNA for the CDR3: TGTGCCAGCAGCGCCCATACCTTGGAGGGGACAGGGGGTCGGTATGGCTACACCTTC.

This clone was counted between two and nine times. The chain is built from TRBV11-3 and TRBJ2-2, with 7 bases lining up with TRBD1. The CDR3 loop spans 16 amino acids. The J segment lost 7 bases and the V segment lost 3 bases, leaving 11 bases of the junction unmatched. Germline V gene sequence: CDR1 SGHNT, CDR2 YENEEA. The CDR3, as DNA: TGTGCCAGCAGCTTCTTCGGGACAGCCGCCGGCGGGGAGCTGTTTTTT. Translating gives CASSFFGTAAGGELFF.

J is TRBJ2-1 and V is TRBV12-3 or TRBV12-4; no definite D call. This CDR3 spans 13 amino acids. Trimming took 5 bases from V and 6 from J, leaving 11 bases between them. The CDR3 reads CASSRSAVNEQFF. The CDR3 nucleotides are TGTGCCAGCAGTCGTTCCGCAGTCAATGAGCAGTTCTTC.

The J gene is TRBJ2-7, the V gene TRBV11-2; D remains ambiguous. The V end was cut by 7 bases, the J end by 5 bases, with 18 bases between. Germline CDR1 and CDR2: SGHAT and FQNNGV. The CDR3 spans 14 residues. The CDR3 region is CASTNLARSHEQYF. The CDR3 DNA reads as TGTGCCAGCACCAACCTCGCCAGGTCCCACGAGCAGTACTTC. The complete variable domain, with remaining parts taken from reference TRBV11-2 and TRBJ2-7, reads EAGVAQSPRYKIIEKRQSVAFWCNPISGHATLYWYQQILGQGPKLLIQFQNNGVVDDSQLPKDRFSAERLKGVDSTLKIQPAKLEDSAVYLCASTNLARSHEQYFGPGTRLTVT.

The V and J genes are TRBV6-4 and TRBJ2-3, with TRBD1 matching 12 bases. The V gene's germline CDR1 is MRHNA and CDR2 SNTAGT. Trimming cost V 4 bases and J 4 bases; bases outside gene matches: 3. The CDR3 is made up of 15 amino acids. CDR3 loop: CASSAGQGAADTQYF. In DNA, the CDR3 is TGTGCCAGCAGTGCGGGACAGGGGGCAGCAGATACGCAGTATTTT.

This chain uses TRBV19 with TRBJ2-1; 8 bases align to TRBD1. The germline CDR1 and CDR2 sequences are LNHDA and SQIVND (reference sequence). V lost 6 bases, J lost 8 bases, and 9 bases stayed unmatched. CDR3 length: 14 residues. The CDR3 DNA reads TGTGCCAGTAGCAACCAGGGGGCCGGAGATGAGCAGTTCTTC. The encoded protein is CASSNQGAGDEQFF.

The rearrangement joins TRBV29-1 to TRBJ1-1, with D possibly TRBD1 on 5 matching bases. In germline, CDR1 is SQVTM, CDR2 ANQGSEA. This CDR3 region has 14 residues. The ends were cut back, 2 bases at V and 4 bases at J, with 14 bases in the middle. The CDR3 sequence: CSVEPRGSGTEAFF. For the CDR3, the DNA is TGCAGCGTTGAACCCCGGGGGTCGGGCACTGAAGCTTTCTTT.

The V call is TRBV5-1, the J call TRBJ1-3; D is possibly TRBD1 (6 bases). Between the trimmed V and J ends, which lost 4 bases and 0 bases, there was a span of 14 bases. Germline V CDR1 and CDR2: SGHRS, YFSETQ. The CDR3 sequence is 16 residues long. The CDR3 sequence is CASSQGQGSSGNTIYF. The CDR3 DNA reads as TGCGCCAGCAGCCAGGGGCAGGGGAGCTCTGGAAACACCATATATTTT.

This chain joins TRBV6-2 or TRBV6-3 and TRBJ2-1; D perhaps matches TRBD2 (5 bases). Germline CDR1 is MNHEY and CDR2 is SVGEGT. CDR3 length equals 11 residues. The germline V and J ends were trimmed by 5 bases and 13 bases, with 12 bases remaining between them. DNA for the CDR3: TGTGCCAGCAGTCAGGCGGGTGGACAGTTCTTC. It specifies CASSQAGGQFF.

The gene calls are TRBV27 and TRBJ2-1; D may be TRBD2 (6 bases). The germline CDR1 and CDR2 sequences are MNHEY and SMNVEV (reference sequence). Between the trimmed V and J ends, which lost 2 bases and 2 bases, there was a span of 10 bases. The CDR3 covers 15 residues. CDR3 region: CASSLAGNTYNEQFF. The CDR3 DNA is TGTGCCAGCAGTTTAGCGGGAAACACCTACAATGAGCAGTTCTTC.

This clone occurred once. V usage is TRBV30 and J usage is TRBJ1-2; TRBD1 aligns across 10 bases. V was clipped by 4 bases and J by 6 bases; unmatched bases: 8. Germline CDR1 reads GTSNPN; CDR2 reads SVGIG (reference sequence). There are 14 residues in the CDR3. CDR3 in DNA: TGTGCCTGGACCCCGACAGGGGGCGGCGATGGCTACACCTTC. Its protein is CAWTPTGGGDGYTF.

The chain recombines TRBV20-1 with TRBJ2-1; a weak D match, TRBD2 (5 bases). Between the trimmed V and J ends, which lost 3 bases and 9 bases, there was a span of 9 bases. The CDR3 has 11 amino acids. From germline, CDR1 is DFQATT and CDR2 SNEGSKA (reference sequence). Written as DNA, the CDR3 is TGCAGTGCTAGTATCGAGGGTGAGCAGTTCTTC. Residues: CSASIEGEQFF.

The rearrangement links TRBV5-5 to TRBJ1-2; 11 bases line up with TRBD1. Trimming at V came to 0 bases and at J to 7 bases, leaving 5 bases not matched to a gene. Germline V gene lookup returns CDR1 SGHKS and CDR2 YYEKEE (reference sequence). The CDR3 consists of 15 residues. The CDR3 loop is CASSLGAGTGGGYTF. The CDR3 nucleotides read TGTGCCAGCAGCTTGGGGGCCGGGACAGGGGGTGGCTACACCTTC.

The rearrangement links TRBV2 to TRBJ1-2; TRBD1 might be the D (6 bases). The CDR3 has 14 amino acids. V dropped 5 bases and J dropped 5 bases, with 15 bases sitting between them. Germline assignment: CDR1 SNHLY and CDR2 FYNNEI. CDR3 bases: TGTGCCAGCAGTCCCTTGGGGGCTGGATATGGCTACACCTTC. Translating it yields CASSPLGAGYGYTF.

The chain couples TRBV2 to TRBJ2-1; maybe TRBD2 (5 bases). The CDR3 has 14 residues. The V gene lost 3 bases and the J gene lost 6 bases, with 12 bases spanning the gap. Germline loops: CDR1 SNHLY, CDR2 FYNNEI. CDR3 loop: CASSESGSTNEQFF. The CDR3 DNA reads TGTGCCAGCAGTGAGAGTGGGAGTACCAATGAGCAGTTCTTC.